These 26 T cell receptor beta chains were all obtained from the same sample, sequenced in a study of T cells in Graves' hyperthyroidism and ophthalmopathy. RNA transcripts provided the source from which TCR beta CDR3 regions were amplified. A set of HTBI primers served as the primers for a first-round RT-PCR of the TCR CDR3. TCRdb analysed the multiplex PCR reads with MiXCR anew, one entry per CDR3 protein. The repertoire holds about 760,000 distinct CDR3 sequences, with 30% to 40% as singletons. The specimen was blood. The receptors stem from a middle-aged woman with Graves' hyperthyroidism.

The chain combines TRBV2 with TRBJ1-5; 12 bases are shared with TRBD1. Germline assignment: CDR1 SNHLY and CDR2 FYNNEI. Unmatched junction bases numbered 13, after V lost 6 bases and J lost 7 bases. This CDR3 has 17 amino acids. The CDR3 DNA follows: TGTGCCAGCAGCAACGCGCCGGGACAGGGGGCGCGGCAGCCCCAGCATTTT. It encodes CASSNAPGQGARQPQHF.

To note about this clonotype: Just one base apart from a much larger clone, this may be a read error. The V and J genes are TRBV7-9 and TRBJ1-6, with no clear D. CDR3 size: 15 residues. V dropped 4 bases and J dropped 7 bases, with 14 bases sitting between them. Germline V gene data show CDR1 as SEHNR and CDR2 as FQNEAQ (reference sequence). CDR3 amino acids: CASSSVGRNNSPLHF. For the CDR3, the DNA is TGTGCCAGCAGCTCCGTGGGCAGGAACAATTCACCCCTCCACTTT. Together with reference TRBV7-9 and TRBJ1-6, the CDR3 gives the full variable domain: DTGVSQNPRHKITKRGQNVTFRCDPISEHNRLYWYRQTLGQGPEFLTYFQNEAQLEKSRLLSDRFSAERPKGSFSTLEIQRTEQGDSAMYLCASSSVGRNNSPLHFGNGTRLTVT.

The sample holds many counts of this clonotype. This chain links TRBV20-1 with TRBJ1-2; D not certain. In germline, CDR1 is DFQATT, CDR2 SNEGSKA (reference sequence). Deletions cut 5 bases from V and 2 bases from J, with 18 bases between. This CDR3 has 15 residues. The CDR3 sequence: CSAPSLGIPNYGYTF. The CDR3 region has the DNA TGCAGTGCTCCCAGTCTTGGTATACCGAACTATGGCTACACCTTC.

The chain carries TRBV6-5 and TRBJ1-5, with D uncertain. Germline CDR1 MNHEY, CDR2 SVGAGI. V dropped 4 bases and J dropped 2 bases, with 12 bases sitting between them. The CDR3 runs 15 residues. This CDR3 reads CASSSITRRNQPQHF. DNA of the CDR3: TGTGCCAGCAGTTCAATAACCCGGCGCAATCAGCCCCAGCATTTT.

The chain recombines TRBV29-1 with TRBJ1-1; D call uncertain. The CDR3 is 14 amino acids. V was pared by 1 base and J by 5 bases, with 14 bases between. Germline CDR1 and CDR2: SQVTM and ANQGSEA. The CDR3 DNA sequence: TGCAGCGTTGAAGTGGACGCGACACCTACTGAAGCTTTCTTT. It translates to CSVEVDATPTEAFF.

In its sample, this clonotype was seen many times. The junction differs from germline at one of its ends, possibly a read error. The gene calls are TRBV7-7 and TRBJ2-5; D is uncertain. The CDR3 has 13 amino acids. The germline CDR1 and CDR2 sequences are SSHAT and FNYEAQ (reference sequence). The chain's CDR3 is CASSPVGQETQYF. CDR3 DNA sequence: TGTGCTAGCAGCCCCGTGGGGCAAGAGACCCAGTACTTC.

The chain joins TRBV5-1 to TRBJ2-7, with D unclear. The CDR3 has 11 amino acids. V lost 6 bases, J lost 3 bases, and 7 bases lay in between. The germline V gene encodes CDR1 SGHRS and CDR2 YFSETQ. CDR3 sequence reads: CASNHNYEQYF. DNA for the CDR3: TGCGCCAGCAACCATAACTACGAGCAGTACTTC.

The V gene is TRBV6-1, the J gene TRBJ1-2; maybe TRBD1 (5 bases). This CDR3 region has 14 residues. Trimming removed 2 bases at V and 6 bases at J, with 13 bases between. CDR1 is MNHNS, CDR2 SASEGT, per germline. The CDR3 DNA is TGTGCCAGCAGTGAAACGGGCTGGGGGGATGGCTACACCTTC. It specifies CASSETGWGDGYTF.

The CDR3 here is CSPDSWEETQYF. The CDR3 nucleotides are TGCAGCCCGGACAGCTGGGAGGAGACCCAGTACTTC. The chain is built from TRBV29-1 and TRBJ2-5, with D possibly TRBD1 on 6 matching bases. Germline-derived CDR1 and CDR2 are SQVTM and ANQGSEA. V dropped 8 bases and J dropped 5 bases, with 15 bases sitting between them. There are 12 residues in the CDR3.

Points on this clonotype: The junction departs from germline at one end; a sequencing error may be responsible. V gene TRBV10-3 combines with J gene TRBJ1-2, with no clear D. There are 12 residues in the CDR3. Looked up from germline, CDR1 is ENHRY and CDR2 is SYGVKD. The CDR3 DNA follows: TGTGCCAGCAGTTTACGGGCTGGCGGCTACACCTTC. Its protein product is CASSLRAGGYTF.

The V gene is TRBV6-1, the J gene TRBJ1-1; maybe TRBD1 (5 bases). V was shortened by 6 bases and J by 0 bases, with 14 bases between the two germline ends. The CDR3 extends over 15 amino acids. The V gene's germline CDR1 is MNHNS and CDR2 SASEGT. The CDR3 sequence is CASRPGGALNTEAFF. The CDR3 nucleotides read TGTGCCAGCAGACCCGGGGGAGCCCTGAACACTGAAGCTTTCTTT.

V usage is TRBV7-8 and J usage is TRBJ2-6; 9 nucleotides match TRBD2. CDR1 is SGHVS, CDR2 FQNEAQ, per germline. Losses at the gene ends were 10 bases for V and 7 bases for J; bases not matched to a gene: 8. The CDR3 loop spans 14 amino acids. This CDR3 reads CAILSLAGANVLTF. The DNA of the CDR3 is TGTGCCATCCTGTCTCTAGCGGGAGCCAACGTCCTGACTTTC.

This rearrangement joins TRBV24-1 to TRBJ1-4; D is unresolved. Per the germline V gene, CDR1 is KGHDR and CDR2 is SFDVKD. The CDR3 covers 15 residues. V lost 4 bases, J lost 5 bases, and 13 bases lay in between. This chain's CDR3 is CATSDPRGINEKLFF. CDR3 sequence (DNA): TGTGCCACCAGTGACCCCCGGGGTATCAATGAAAAACTGTTTTTT.

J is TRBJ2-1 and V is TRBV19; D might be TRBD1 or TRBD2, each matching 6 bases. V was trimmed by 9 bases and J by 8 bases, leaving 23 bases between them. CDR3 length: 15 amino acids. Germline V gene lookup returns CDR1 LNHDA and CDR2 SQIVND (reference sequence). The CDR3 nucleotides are TGTGCCAGCTCTACGGGCGGAGGAGGGGGGTATGAGCAGTTCTTC. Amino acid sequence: CASSTGGGGGYEQFF.

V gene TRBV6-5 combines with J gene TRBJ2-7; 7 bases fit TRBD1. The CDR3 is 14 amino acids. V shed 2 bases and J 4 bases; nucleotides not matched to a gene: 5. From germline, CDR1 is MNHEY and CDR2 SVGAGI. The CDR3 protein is CASSYRGGGYEQYF. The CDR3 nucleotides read TGTGCCAGCAGTTACAGAGGGGGCGGGTACGAGCAGTACTTC.

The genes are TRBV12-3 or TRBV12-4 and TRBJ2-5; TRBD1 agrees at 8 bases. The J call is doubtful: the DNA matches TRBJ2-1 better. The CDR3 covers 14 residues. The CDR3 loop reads CASSTIRTGREQFF. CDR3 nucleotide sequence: TGTGCCAGCAGTACCATCCGGACAGGGCGTGAGCAGTTCTTC.

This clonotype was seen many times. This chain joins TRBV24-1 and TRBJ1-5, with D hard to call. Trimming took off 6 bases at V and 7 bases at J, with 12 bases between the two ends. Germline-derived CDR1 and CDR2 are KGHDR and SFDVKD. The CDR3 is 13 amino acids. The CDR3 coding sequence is TGTGCCACCAGTCACGGGGTCGGACAGCCCCAGCATTTT. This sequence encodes CATSHGVGQPQHF.

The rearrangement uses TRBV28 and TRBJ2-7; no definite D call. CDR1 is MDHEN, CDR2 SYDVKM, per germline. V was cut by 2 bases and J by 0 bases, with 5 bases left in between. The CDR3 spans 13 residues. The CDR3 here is CASSLQPSYEQYF. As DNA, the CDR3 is TGTGCCAGCAGTTTACAGCCCTCCTACGAGCAGTACTTC.

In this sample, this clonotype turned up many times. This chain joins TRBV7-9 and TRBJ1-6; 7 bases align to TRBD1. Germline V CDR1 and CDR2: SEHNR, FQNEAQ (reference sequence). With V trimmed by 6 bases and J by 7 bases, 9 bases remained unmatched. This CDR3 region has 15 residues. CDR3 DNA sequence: TGTGCCAGCAGTCCATTGACAGGGATAAATTCACCCCTCCACTTT. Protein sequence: CASSPLTGINSPLHF.

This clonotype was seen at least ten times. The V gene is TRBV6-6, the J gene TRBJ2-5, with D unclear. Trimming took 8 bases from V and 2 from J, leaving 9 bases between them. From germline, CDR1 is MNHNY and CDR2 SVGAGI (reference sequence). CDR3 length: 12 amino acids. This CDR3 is CASGIRQETQYF. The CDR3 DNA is TGTGCCAGCGGGATTCGGCAAGAGACCCAGTACTTC.

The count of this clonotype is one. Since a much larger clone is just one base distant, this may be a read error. Written as DNA, the CDR3 is TGTGCCAGCCGTTACCGCTGGGACAGACAAGAGACCCAGTACTTC. Translating it yields CASRYRWDRQETQYF. The rearrangement joins TRBV12-3 or TRBV12-4 to TRBJ2-5; 7 bases match TRBD1. This CDR3 has 15 residues. J gave up 2 bases and V 8 bases, and 11 bases lay outside the gene matches.

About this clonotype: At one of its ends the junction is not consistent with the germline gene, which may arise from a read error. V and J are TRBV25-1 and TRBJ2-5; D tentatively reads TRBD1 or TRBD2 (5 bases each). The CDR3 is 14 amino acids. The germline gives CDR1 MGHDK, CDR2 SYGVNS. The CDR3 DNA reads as TGTGCCAGCAGTTTATTGGGGGTCAGGGAGACCCAATACTTC. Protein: CASSLLGVRETQYF.

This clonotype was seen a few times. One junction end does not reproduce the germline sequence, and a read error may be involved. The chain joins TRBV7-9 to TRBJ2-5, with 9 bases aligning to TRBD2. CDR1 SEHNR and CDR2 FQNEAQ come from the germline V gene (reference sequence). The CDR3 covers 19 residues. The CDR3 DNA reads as TGCGCCAGCAGCCAAGTAGCCCGGAAGCGGGGGGCACCACAAGAGACCCAGTACTTC. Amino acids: CASSQVARKRGAPQETQYF.

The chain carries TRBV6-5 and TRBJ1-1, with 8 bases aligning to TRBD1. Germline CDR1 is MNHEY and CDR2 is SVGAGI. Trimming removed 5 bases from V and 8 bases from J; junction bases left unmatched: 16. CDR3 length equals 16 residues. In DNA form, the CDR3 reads TGTGCCAGCAGTGAAGGGCACTGGGGACAGGAAGGAGAAGCTTTCTTT. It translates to CASSEGHWGQEGEAFF.

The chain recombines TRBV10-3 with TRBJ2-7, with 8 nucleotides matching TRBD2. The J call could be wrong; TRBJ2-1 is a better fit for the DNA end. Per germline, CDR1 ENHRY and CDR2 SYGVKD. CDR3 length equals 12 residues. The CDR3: CAISGGGHEQFF. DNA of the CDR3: TGTGCCATCAGCGGGGGGGGGCATGAGCAGTTCTTC.

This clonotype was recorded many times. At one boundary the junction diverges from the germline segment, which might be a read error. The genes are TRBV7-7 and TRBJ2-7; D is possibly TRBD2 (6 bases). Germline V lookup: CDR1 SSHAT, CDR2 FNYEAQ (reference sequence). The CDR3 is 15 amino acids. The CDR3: CASSLGWGTEYEQYF. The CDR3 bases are TGTGCTAGCAGCTTAGGGTGGGGGACTGAGTACGAGCAGTACTTC. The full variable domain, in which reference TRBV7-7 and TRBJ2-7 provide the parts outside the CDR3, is GAGVSQSPRYKVTKRGQDVTLRCDPISSHATLYWYQQALGQGPEFLTYFNYEAQPDKSGLPSDRFSAERPEGSISTLTIQRTEQRDSAMYRCASSLGWGTEYEQYFGPGTRLTVT.